The 21 T cell receptor beta chains below come from one sample, sequenced in a study of CD8 T cells in ankylosing spondylitis. Study findings and constraints: Among TCR beta sequences, a motif of under ten highly homologous variants appeared characteristic of ankylosing spondylitis blood.

Using its own MiXCR run on the 5' RACE reads, TCRdb lists one record per CDR3 protein. Among 800,000 to 900,000 distinct CDR3 sequences listed, 10% to 15% were seen once. For these receptors, no antigen is known. Sequencing was performed on blood, either unsorted or a sorted T cell fraction (not recorded which). The receptors were sampled from a male donor with ankylosing spondylitis.

This clonotype occurred many times. V gene TRBV15 combines with J gene TRBJ1-5; 7 bases line up with TRBD1. V trimming: 2 bases; J trimming: 5 bases; junction bases outside the gene matches: 3. CDR3 length equals 14 residues. Germline CDR1 LNHNV, CDR2 YYDKDF (reference sequence). This CDR3 reads CATSRKQGDQPQHF. For the CDR3, the DNA is TGTGCCACCAGCAGAAAGCAGGGGGATCAGCCCCAGCATTTT.

V is TRBV7-2 and J is TRBJ1-6; D unclear. V lost 1 base to trimming and J lost 8 bases, with 6 bases between them. The V gene's germline CDR1 is SGHTA and CDR2 FQGNSA. This CDR3 is built from 13 residues. CDR3 nucleotides: TGTGCCAGCAGCTTAGTAATGGATTCACCCCTCCACTTT. Its translation is CASSLVMDSPLHF.

To note about this clonotype: With a far larger clone one base away, a read error is the likely cause. This chain connects TRBV7-2 to TRBJ2-2; 7 bases fit TRBD1. Germline V gene data show CDR1 as SGHTA and CDR2 as FQGNSA. The V segment lost 4 bases and the J segment 2 bases; nucleotides outside the gene matches: 1. This CDR3 region has 14 residues. In nucleotides, the CDR3 is TGTGCCAGCAGCTGGGACAGCAACACCGGGGAGCTGTTTTTT. Translated, it gives CASSWDSNTGELFF.

This sequence joins TRBV7-9 and TRBJ2-3; D not certain. Germline CDR1 reads SEHNR; CDR2 reads FQNEAQ (reference sequence). CDR3 length equals 16 residues. V shed 5 bases and J shed 5 bases, with 20 bases lying between them. CDR3 in amino acids: CASSHFRDGTLDTQYF. The DNA of the CDR3 is TGTGCCAGCAGCCATTTTAGAGACGGTACTTTAGATACGCAGTATTTT.

The table lists this clonotype with many counts. The chain uses TRBV20-1 and TRBJ2-4; a possible D gene is TRBD2 (6 bases). The germline V gene encodes CDR1 DFQATT and CDR2 SNEGSKA (reference sequence). The CDR3 spans 15 residues. The ends were cut back, 3 bases at V and 0 bases at J, with 12 bases in the middle. The CDR3 protein is CSARGLGGAKNIQYF. DNA of the CDR3: TGCAGTGCTAGGGGCCTGGGAGGAGCCAAAAACATTCAGTACTTC.

The gene calls are TRBV28 and TRBJ1-1; 7 positions agree with TRBD1. Germline lookup yields CDR1 MDHEN and CDR2 SYDVKM. The CDR3 sequence is 15 residues long. The J segment lost 4 bases and the V segment lost 6 bases, leaving 11 bases of the junction unmatched. The CDR3 region is CASSQGGTRVTEAFF. In DNA, the CDR3 is TGTGCCAGCAGCCAGGGGGGGACTCGGGTCACTGAAGCTTTCTTT. Filled out from reference TRBV28 and TRBJ1-1, the complete variable domain reads DVKVTQSSRYLVKRTGEKVFLECVQDMDHENMFWYRQDPGLGLRLIYFSYDVKMKEKGDIPEGYSVSREKKERFSLILESASTNQTSMYLCASSQGGTRVTEAFFGQGTRLTVV.

This clonotype has a handful of counts. J is TRBJ2-7 and V is TRBV5-1; 7 nucleotides match TRBD1. The CDR3 is 13 amino acids. V was pared by 4 bases and J by 6 bases, with 7 bases of the junction left unmatched. Germline values: CDR1 SGHRS, CDR2 YFSETQ. The chain's CDR3 is CASSIRQGAEQYF. The CDR3 nucleotides read TGCGCCAGCAGCATCCGACAGGGAGCCGAGCAGTACTTC.

This sequence joins TRBV20-1 and TRBJ2-1, with TRBD1 matching over 8 bases. The germline CDR1 and CDR2 sequences are DFQATT and SNEGSKA (reference sequence). There are 14 residues in the CDR3. V shed 3 bases and J 7 bases; nucleotides not matched to a gene: 8. CDR3 sequence: CSASTPNRGNEQFF. CDR3 in DNA: TGCAGTGCTAGCACCCCGAACAGGGGGAATGAGCAGTTCTTC.

This clonotype has a handful of counts. CDR3 coding DNA: TGTGCCGGGACAGCACGGCCGAACACTGAAGCTTTCTTT. It is translated as CAGTARPNTEAFF. The chain recombines TRBV6-1 with TRBJ1-1; TRBD1 matches at 7 bases. The CDR3 runs 13 residues. CDR1 is MNHNS and CDR2 is SASEGT in the germline V gene. The V and J ends lost 11 bases and 1 base, in that order; junction bases with no gene match: 7.

This clonotype has just a few counts. The chain couples TRBV12-3 or TRBV12-4 to TRBJ1-1; 8 positions match TRBD1. The CDR3 covers 13 residues. After removal of 5 bases from V and 5 bases from J, the junction contained 4 bases not matched to a gene. The CDR3 nucleotides read TGTGCCAGCAGTATGACAGGGGTGACTGAAGCTTTCTTT. It encodes CASSMTGVTEAFF.

V usage is TRBV29-1 and J usage is TRBJ2-5; 8 bases are a match to TRBD1. This CDR3 is 13 amino acids long. Germline CDR1 SQVTM, CDR2 ANQGSEA. V lost 7 bases and J lost 0; bases outside the gene matches: 4. The CDR3 region has the DNA TGCAGCGGGACAGGGACGGACCAAGAGACCCAGTACTTC. As protein: CSGTGTDQETQYF.

V gene TRBV9 combines with J gene TRBJ2-5, with D perhaps matching TRBD2 (6 bases). This CDR3 spans 14 amino acids. Germline CDR1 reads SGDLS; CDR2 reads YYNGEE. V dropped 4 bases and J dropped 5 bases, with 15 bases sitting between them. In DNA, the CDR3 is TGTGCCAGCAGCTTTGGAAGGGCGGGGGAGACCCAGTACTTC. The encoded protein is CASSFGRAGETQYF.

The rearrangement uses TRBV3-1 and TRBJ2-1, with D perhaps matching TRBD1 (8 bases). V was pared by 4 bases and J by 8 bases, with 15 bases between. The CDR3 has 14 residues. Germline loops: CDR1 LGHDT, CDR2 YNNKEL (reference sequence). CDR3 amino acids: CASSPQTGGDEQFF. Here the CDR3 DNA reads TGTGCCAGCAGCCCCCAAACAGGGGGGGATGAGCAGTTCTTC.

The table lists this clonotype with a few counts. The chain uses TRBV27 and TRBJ2-1; tentative D call: TRBD2 (6 bases). V was pared by 6 bases and J by 6 bases, with 21 bases between. Germline lookup yields CDR1 MNHEY and CDR2 SMNVEV (reference sequence). This CDR3 spans 16 amino acids. CDR3 nucleotides: TGTGCCAGCAGGCTAGATGGGGCAGGGAGGCGCAATGAGCAGTTCTTC. It is translated as CASRLDGAGRRNEQFF.

This clonotype was observed many times. The chain uses TRBV29-1 and TRBJ2-3, with TRBD2 matching 8 bases. Germline CDR1 is SQVTM and CDR2 is ANQGSEA. This CDR3 is 12 amino acids long. J was trimmed by 6 bases and V by 7 bases; bases with no gene match: 6. CDR3 in DNA: TGCAGCGGTAGCGGGATGGCTGATACGCAGTATTTT. This translates into CSGSGMADTQYF.

This chain links TRBV12-3 or TRBV12-4 with TRBJ2-1, with D unresolved. This CDR3 comprises 13 residues. Trimming took 3 bases from V and 10 from J, leaving 13 bases between them. In DNA, the CDR3 is TGTGCCAGCAGTTTGGAAAGGGTAGAGGAGCAGTTCTTC. This sequence encodes CASSLERVEEQFF.

The chain carries TRBV6-1 and TRBJ2-1; D perhaps matches TRBD1 (5 bases). V dropped 6 bases and J dropped 0 bases, with 15 bases sitting between them. The CDR3 has 16 residues. CDR1 MNHNS and CDR2 SASEGT come from the germline V gene. This CDR3 reads CASSPRPQGSYNEQFF. Here the CDR3 DNA reads TGTGCCAGCAGCCCCAGACCCCAGGGCTCCTACAATGAGCAGTTCTTC.

V gene TRBV20-1 combines with J gene TRBJ2-1, with D maybe TRBD2 (6 bases). Germline CDR1 is DFQATT and CDR2 is SNEGSKA (reference sequence). Trimming removed 3 bases at V and 10 bases at J, with 13 bases between. The CDR3 consists of 12 residues. The CDR3 nucleotides read TGCAGTGCTAGGTCGGGAGTACGCGAGCAGTTCTTC. This codes for CSARSGVREQFF.

The rearrangement joins TRBV20-1 to TRBJ2-3; no clear D. Trimming shortened V by 0 bases and J by 5 bases, and 24 bases separated the two germline ends. There are 18 residues in the CDR3. Germline V gene sequence: CDR1 DFQATT, CDR2 SNEGSKA (reference sequence). The CDR3 DNA reads as TGCAGTGCTAGAGATCCCAAATCAGGACGGGCCGTGGGAGATACGCAGTATTTT. Amino acid sequence: CSARDPKSGRAVGDTQYF.

This clonotype has a count of ten or more. The chain has TRBV20-1 and TRBJ1-3; D is unresolved. The CDR3 loop spans 13 amino acids. Per germline, CDR1 DFQATT and CDR2 SNEGSKA (reference sequence). This chain's CDR3 is CSALWRTGNTIYF. The CDR3, as DNA: TGCAGCGCTCTTTGGAGAACTGGAAACACCATATATTTT.

The chain has TRBV6-2 or TRBV6-3 and TRBJ1-4; D gene ambiguous. The V and J ends lost 6 bases and 4 bases respectively, with 12 bases between them. The CDR3 loop spans 14 amino acids. Per the germline V gene, CDR1 is MNHEY and CDR2 is SVGEGT. The DNA of the CDR3 is TGTGCCAGCAGCCTCGTCGGGCGTAATGAAAAACTGTTTTTT. This translates into CASSLVGRNEKLFF.